Here is one T cell receptor beta chain with its context. This record comes from a study of response to subunit inactivated influenza vaccine. V was clipped by 2 bases and J by 2 bases, with 12 bases between them. CDR3 length: 15 residues. CDR1 and CDR2 (germline): SGHRS, YFSETQ. TCRdb reprocessed the RT-PCR reads via MiXCR and lists one record per CDR3 protein. This sample has around 580,000 distinct CDR3 sequences, with 14% found just once. The sequencing here drew on PBMCs from blood, taken roughly 12 days after vaccination. The V gene is TRBV5-1, the J gene TRBJ2-3; D may be TRBD1 or TRBD2 (6 bases each). This TCR came from a man aged 50 or older who received an inactivated influenza vaccine. DNA of the CDR3: TGCGCCAGCAGCTTCCCTGGGGGGCCCACAGATACGCAGTATTTT. It codes for CASSFPGGPTDTQYF.